This T cell receptor beta chain was captured by sequencing in a study of blood T cell repertoires in COVID-19. At the level of the study: The cDNA or gDNA used as material had been derived from T cells, B-cell-depleted T cells, or PBMCs.

In the 2 weeks before study entry, exposed participants met a COVID-19 case, which was PCR-confirmed or clinician-diagnosed. This clone has just a few counts. V was clipped by 6 bases and J by 3 bases; unmatched bases: 11. There are 15 residues in the CDR3. The germline gives CDR1 MNHEY, CDR2 SVGAGI. Authors' data handling: The authors estimated nucleated cell counts from reference gene primer amplification. Generated by immunoSEQ multiplex PCR, the TCRdb table keeps only in-frame clones and is missing some. Clone size and V and J calls were adopted from that table, with D and trimming inferred from the DNA. The profile shows under 250,000 clones, 75% to 90% of them singletons.

This receptor was obtained from a young woman who had been exposed to COVID-19. Sequencing used PBMCs or T cells enriched from blood (not recorded which). The chain couples TRBV6-5 to TRBJ2-7; 7 nucleotides line up with TRBD1. CDR3 sequence reads: CASSLGDRVFYEQYF. CDR3 bases: TGTGCCAGCAGCCTAGGGGACAGAGTATTCTACGAGCAGTACTTC.